These T cell receptor beta chains were read from a single sample in a study of metastatic and nonmetastatic thyroid tumors. TCRdb reprocessed the PCR reads via MiXCR. The sample includes roughly 25,000 clones, roughly a quarter of them seen just once. The sample taken for sequencing was blood. These receptors came from a male donor with papillary thyroid cancer or a benign thyroid nodule (not recorded which). Some clones in this sample may be carry-over from other donors' samples. CDR3s include the opening cysteine and the closing phenylalanine or tryptophan. Fields, in order: D gene, J gene, clone size, V gene, CDR3 DNA, CDR3 protein. D genes are given only for firm matches. Size tells how often a clone was seen (once, few, many) or the class of an expanded clone, and some rows leave it out.

D: NA; J: TRBJ2-2; size: many; V: TRBV5-1; DNA: TGCGCCAGCAGCAACCGGGACTCCACGAACACCGGGGAGCTGTTTTTT; CDR3: CASSNRDSTNTGELFF
D: TRBD2; J: TRBJ2-5; size: many; V: TRBV19; DNA: TGTGCCAGTAGTGACACTAGCGGGTCCTCGGAGACCCAGTACTTC; CDR3: CASSDTSGSSETQYF
D: NA; J: TRBJ1-6; size: few; V: TRBV27; DNA: TGTGCCAGCAGAACCTGTGGTACAGATAATTCACCCCTCCACTTT; CDR3: CASRTCGTDNSPLHF
D: TRBD2; J: TRBJ2-2; size: many; V: TRBV25-1; DNA: TGTGCCAGCAGGGGACTAGCGGGAGTCGGGGAGCTGTTTTTT; CDR3: CASRGLAGVGELFF
D: NA; J: TRBJ2-7; size: few; V: TRBV27; DNA: TGTGCCAGCAGCTTATCTTGGACGTACTCCTACGAGCAGTACTTC; CDR3: CASSLSWTYSYEQYF
D: TRBD2; J: TRBJ2-2; size: many; V: TRBV7-3; DNA: TGTGCCAGCAGCCCCCGGACAGGGATACTAGCGGGAGTTGCCGGGGAGCTGTTTTTT; CDR3: CASSPRTGILAGVAGELFF
D: TRBD1; J: TRBJ2-1; size: NA; V: TRBV9; DNA: TGTGCCAGCAGCCCAGGGGGCGATGAGCAGTTCTTC; CDR3: CASSPGGDEQFF
D: TRBD2; J: TRBJ2-2; size: many; V: TRBV9; DNA: TGTGCCAGCAGCCCGCTCGGGAGGGGCACCGGGGAGCTGTTTTTT; CDR3: CASSPLGRGTGELFF
D: TRBD1; J: TRBJ1-5; size: many; V: TRBV9; DNA: TGTGCCAGCAGCGCCTCGGGACAGGGAGGGCAGCCCCAGCATTTT; CDR3: CASSASGQGGQPQHF
D: NA; J: TRBJ2-7; size: medium-sized; V: TRBV20-1; DNA: TGCAGTGCGGGGGGGCGGGCGTACGAGCAGTACTTC; CDR3: CSAGGRAYEQYF
D: NA; J: TRBJ1-5; size: many; V: TRBV6-1; DNA: TGTGCCTGCGATTCGTATAGCAATCAGCCCCAGCATTTT; CDR3: CACDSYSNQPQHF
D: NA; J: TRBJ2-1; size: medium-sized; V: TRBV6-5; DNA: TGTGCCAGCAGTTACAGGGGTCGTTTTGGCAATGAGCAGTTCTTC; CDR3: CASSYRGRFGNEQFF
D: TRBD1; J: TRBJ1-2; size: NA; V: TRBV11-2; DNA: TGTGCCAGCACCGCACCAGGACAGGGGGCATCTGGCTATGGCTACACCTTC; CDR3: CASTAPGQGASGYGYTF
D: NA; J: TRBJ1-1; size: few; V: TRBV6-2/TRBV6-3; DNA: TGTGCCAGCAGTTACTCCGCGGAGTTAAACACTGAAGCTTTCTTT; CDR3: CASSYSAELNTEAFF
D: NA; J: TRBJ1-2; size: many; V: TRBV7-9; DNA: TGTGCCAGCAGCTTCTTAGGGAATGGCTACACCTTC; CDR3: CASSFLGNGYTF
D: NA; J: TRBJ2-7; size: medium-sized; V: TRBV6-1; DNA: TGTGCCAGCAAACTTGGAGGAGGTTCGTCCTACGAGCAGTACTTC; CDR3: CASKLGGGSSYEQYF
D: NA; J: TRBJ2-7; size: few; V: TRBV27; DNA: TGTGCCAGCAGTCCCCAAGCCGTAGTGATTCTCGAGCAGTACTTC; CDR3: CASSPQAVVILEQYF
D: NA; J: TRBJ2-2; size: few; V: TRBV6-2/TRBV6-3; DNA: TGTGCCAGCAGTTACCCGTTCGACTCCGGGGAGCTGTTTTTT; CDR3: CASSYPFDSGELFF
D: NA; J: TRBJ2-3; size: NA; V: TRBV7-3; DNA: TGTGCCAGCAGCTTAGGGACTAGCACAGATACGCAGTATTTT; CDR3: CASSLGTSTDTQYF
D: NA; J: TRBJ2-1; size: NA; V: TRBV5-5; DNA: TGTGCCAGCAGCTTGCTGTCCGGACAGTACAATGAGCAGTTCTTC; CDR3: CASSLLSGQYNEQFF
D: TRBD2; J: TRBJ2-3; size: once; V: TRBV20-1; DNA: TGCAGTGGCACTGGAGTCGGGACTAGCGGGAGATTT; CDR3: CSGTGVGTSGRF
D: NA; J: TRBJ2-7; size: NA; V: TRBV10-2; DNA: TGCGCCAGCAGTGCCTCGACCGGGAGCCCCTACGAGCAGTACTTC; CDR3: CASSASTGSPYEQYF
D: NA; J: TRBJ2-7; size: medium-sized; V: TRBV20-1; DNA: TGCAGTGCCTTCAACGAGGGCCAGCGGTCCTACGAGCAGTACTTC; CDR3: CSAFNEGQRSYEQYF